These 26 T cell receptor beta chains were sequenced from one sample in a study of human T cells and chemical hapten exposure. One entry per CDR3 protein, called by TCRdb with MiXCR from the RACE reads. This table has over 300,000 distinct CDR3 sequences, more than 4.5% appearing once. The time point is: pre-sensitization, week 0. Treatment meaning: therapeutic diphenylcyclopropenone sensitization with weekly scalp DPC. This specimen consisted of whole blood, obtained in connection with sensitization to the hapten diphenylcyclopropenone (DPC). Receptor source: a woman aged 45-60 years with alopecia areata. Some clones in this sample may be carry-over from other donors' samples.

The chain has TRBV20-1 and TRBJ1-5; a weak D match, TRBD1 (5 bases). Germline V gene data show CDR1 as DFQATT and CDR2 as SNEGSKA (reference sequence). The V gene lost 0 bases and the J gene lost 0 bases, with 12 bases spanning the gap. The CDR3 runs to 16 residues. Written as DNA, the CDR3 is TGCAGTGCTAGAGATACCGGGGGGTATAGCAATCAGCCCCAGCATTTT. Translating gives CSARDTGGYSNQPQHF.

The chain's CDR3 is CASRALASAYEQYF. The DNA of the CDR3 is TGTGCCAGCAGGGCCCTAGCGTCAGCCTACGAGCAGTACTTC. V and J are TRBV28 and TRBJ2-7, with D tentatively TRBD2 (6 bases). The germline gives CDR1 MDHEN, CDR2 SYDVKM. V lost 6 bases and J lost 2, with 14 bases in between. CDR3 length: 14 amino acids.

Many counts were recorded for this clonotype. This chain connects TRBV7-9 to TRBJ2-1; D not certain. V shed 2 bases and J shed 0 bases, with 11 bases lying between them. The V gene's germline CDR1 is SEHNR and CDR2 FQNEAQ (reference sequence). The CDR3 spans 16 residues. Here the CDR3 DNA reads TGTGCCAGCAGCTTAACGTCGACGAGCTCCTACAATGAGCAGTTCTTC. Amino acids: CASSLTSTSSYNEQFF.

This clonotype was picked up a small number of times. The chain uses TRBV27 and TRBJ1-6; 7 bases fit TRBD1. Trimming cost V 8 bases and J 6 bases; bases outside gene matches: 7. Per the germline V gene, CDR1 is MNHEY and CDR2 is SMNVEV (reference sequence). CDR3 size: 14 residues. CDR3 loop: CASAPGQINSPLHF. The CDR3 nucleotides read TGTGCCAGCGCGCCGGGACAGATTAATTCACCCCTCCACTTT.

This clonotype was recorded a few times. The CDR3 DNA is TGCAGTGCTAGTGCCGGGGGGGCCACTACGCAGTATTTT. Translated, it gives CSASAGGATTQYF. The V and J genes are TRBV20-1 and TRBJ2-3; 8 bases map to TRBD2. The germline gives CDR1 DFQATT, CDR2 SNEGSKA (reference sequence). CDR3 length: 13 amino acids. The V segment lost 3 bases and the J segment 8 bases; nucleotides outside the gene matches: 7.

The chain employs TRBV2 and TRBJ2-4; 8 nucleotides align to TRBD2. The V gene's germline CDR1 is SNHLY and CDR2 FYNNEI. The junction had 15 bases not matched to a gene; V was cut back by 2 bases and J by 3 bases. The CDR3 loop spans 19 amino acids. CDR3 residues: CASSERTPAIAGHKNIQYF. In DNA, the CDR3 is TGTGCCAGCAGTGAAAGGACCCCGGCTATAGCGGGGCACAAAAACATTCAGTACTTC.

This clonotype was counted at least ten times. As DNA, the CDR3 is TGTGCCAGCAGTTACGGGGGGATCTCCTATAATTCACCCCTCCACTTT. As protein: CASSYGGISYNSPLHF. This rearrangement joins TRBV6-5 to TRBJ1-6; TRBD1 might be the D (5 bases). V was shortened by 2 bases and J by 0 bases, with 8 bases between the two germline ends. CDR3 length: 16 residues. The germline V gene has CDR1 MNHEY and CDR2 SVGAGI.

Only a few counts were recorded for this clonotype. This chain connects TRBV6-2 or TRBV6-3 to TRBJ2-3, with unresolved D. This CDR3 is 15 amino acids long. Germline values: CDR1 MNHEY, CDR2 SVGEGT. V lost 7 bases to trimming and J lost 0 bases, with 14 bases between them. The CDR3 sequence is CASNFLKTSTDTQYF. The CDR3 DNA is TGTGCCAGCAACTTCTTGAAGACTAGCACAGATACGCAGTATTTT.

This clonotype has just a few counts. The chain combines TRBV7-2 with TRBJ2-5; no clear D gene. This CDR3 contains 14 residues. CDR1 SGHTA and CDR2 FQGNSA come from the germline V gene. Trimming took 6 bases from V and 5 from J, leaving 16 bases between them. CDR3 nucleotide sequence: TGTGCCAGCAGACGGGCCGGCGGATCCGAGACCCAGTACTTC. Amino acid sequence: CASRRAGGSETQYF.

This clonotype was counted ten times or more. The J gene is TRBJ2-5, the V gene TRBV10-3; TRBD2 matches at 7 bases. The V gene's germline CDR1 is ENHRY and CDR2 SYGVKD. Trimming took 0 bases from V and 2 from J; bases not matched to a gene: 9. This CDR3 has 17 residues. The CDR3 region has the DNA TGTGCCATCAGTGAGTCAGCTAGCGGCTCGGTACAAGAGACCCAGTACTTC. It codes for CAISESASGSVQETQYF.

This chain joins TRBV4-2 and TRBJ2-2, with 12 positions matching TRBD2. V lost 1 base to trimming and J lost 5 bases; unmatched junction nucleotides: 11. Per germline, CDR1 LGHNA and CDR2 YNFKEQ. CDR3 size: 19 residues. CDR3 DNA: TGTGCCAGCAGCCAAGCGAACCTAGCGGGGGGGCGTGGGACCGGGGAGCTGTTTTTT. Translation: CASSQANLAGGRGTGELFF.

This clonotype has a handful of counts. The rearrangement joins TRBV19 to TRBJ1-5, with TRBD1 identical over 8 bases. The CDR3 consists of 17 residues. The J segment lost 3 bases and the V segment lost 5 bases, leaving 12 bases of the junction unmatched. Germline CDR1 LNHDA, CDR2 SQIVND (reference sequence). CDR3 region: CASSPPPTGVFNQPQHF. The DNA of the CDR3 is TGTGCCAGTAGTCCGCCGCCGACAGGGGTTTTCAATCAGCCCCAGCATTTT.

This clonotype came up many times. The V and J genes are TRBV2 and TRBJ2-1, with 13 nucleotides matching TRBD2. This CDR3 comprises 12 residues. V trimming: 8 bases; J trimming: 15 bases; junction bases outside the gene matches: 7. Germline values: CDR1 SNHLY, CDR2 FYNNEI. CDR3 bases: TGTGCCAGCTGGGGGACTAGCGGGGCTGGGTTCTTC. Its protein product is CASWGTSGAGFF.

This chain joins TRBV20-1 and TRBJ2-3, with a weak D call TRBD2 (5 bases). The length of the CDR3 is 14 residues. CDR1 DFQATT and CDR2 SNEGSKA come from the germline V gene (reference sequence). Trimming removed 5 bases at V and 2 bases at J, with 14 bases between. The CDR3 bases are TGCAGTGCTGATGCTAAGAGGGTCACAGATACGCAGTATTTT. Residues: CSADAKRVTDTQYF.

This clonotype was detected only a few times. J is TRBJ2-1 and V is TRBV12-5; possibly TRBD1 for D (5 bases). The length of the CDR3 is 13 residues. Germline V gene lookup returns CDR1 LGHNT and CDR2 FRNRAP. Trimming removed 2 bases from V and 8 bases from J, with 10 bases in between. CDR3 nucleotides: TGTGCTAGTGGTTTGCCGCTCAGGGATGAGCAGTTCTTC. Protein: CASGLPLRDEQFF. The variable domain in full, completed from reference TRBV12-5 and TRBJ2-1, reads DARVTQTPRHKVTEMGQEVTMRCQPILGHNTVFWYRQTMMQGLELLAYFRNRAPLDDSGMPKDRFSAEMPDATLATLKIQPSEPRDSAVYFCASGLPLRDEQFFGPGTRLTVL.

The chain employs TRBV6-2 or TRBV6-3 and TRBJ1-1, with D perhaps TRBD1 (5 bases). There are 14 residues in the CDR3. Germline assignment: CDR1 MNHEY and CDR2 SVGEGT. Trimming left V 6 bases short and J 1 base short, with 12 bases between. CDR3 nucleotide sequence: TGTGCCAGCAGGTTACAGGCTCGGAACACTGAAGCTTTCTTT. Residues: CASRLQARNTEAFF.

The CDR3 here is CASALQGGSNQPQHF. CDR3 sequence (DNA): TGTGCCAGCGCGTTACAGGGAGGAAGCAATCAGCCCCAGCATTTT. The chain carries TRBV7-2 and TRBJ1-5; possibly TRBD1 for D (6 bases). Germline V gene sequence: CDR1 SGHTA, CDR2 FQGNSA. The V and J ends lost 8 bases and 1 base respectively, with 15 bases between them. The CDR3 is 15 residues long.

This clonotype was seen only a few times. As DNA, the CDR3 is TGTGCCAGCAGTCAAAATTCGGGGTCAACGGCTTTCTTT. Its protein is CASSQNSGSTAFF. The chain is built from TRBV3-1 and TRBJ1-1, with D unclear. This CDR3 comprises 13 residues. V was trimmed by 6 bases and J by 11 bases, leaving 19 bases between them. The germline V gene encodes CDR1 LGHDT and CDR2 YNNKEL (reference sequence).

There are many counts of this clonotype. The CDR3 end shows no conserved phenylalanine or tryptophan, and so a read error is likely. The limits of the CDR3 on the DNA are not certain, so only TCRdb's listed CDR3 is given. This chain uses TRBV3-1 with TRBJ2-5; the D segment call TRBD1 is taken from the table without a DNA check. Both ends counted, the CDR3 spans 15 residues. CDR1 LGHDT and CDR2 YNNKEL come from the germline V gene (reference sequence). CDR3: CASSLSRGVRTFQLL.

In DNA form, the CDR3 reads TGTGCCAGCAGCCTGGGCGGGCTGGCTTTCTTT. This codes for CASSLGGLAFF. This chain joins TRBV14 and TRBJ1-1, with D hard to call. V dropped 4 bases and J dropped 11 bases, with 11 bases sitting between them. The CDR3 length is 11 residues. Germline values: CDR1 SGHDN, CDR2 FVKESK.

This clonotype was recorded at least ten times. The rearrangement uses TRBV7-2 and TRBJ2-3; D remains ambiguous. CDR1 is SGHTA, CDR2 FQGNSA, per germline. There are 13 residues in the CDR3. The V end lost 1 base, the J end lost 5 bases, and 7 bases lay between the germline ends. CDR3 DNA sequence: TGTGCCAGCAGCTTAGGAGCGAGAGATACGCAGTATTTT. Residues: CASSLGARDTQYF.

This clonotype was recorded at least ten times. The rearrangement joins TRBV7-2 to TRBJ1-3, with D hard to call. The CDR3 length is 14 residues. The germline V and J ends were trimmed by 1 base and 3 bases, with 7 bases remaining between them. Germline V gene data show CDR1 as SGHTA and CDR2 as FQGNSA. In DNA form, the CDR3 reads TGTGCCAGCAGCTTAGGTAGATTTGGAAACACCATATATTTT. It translates to CASSLGRFGNTIYF. The whole variable domain, filled in from reference TRBV7-2 and TRBJ1-3, reads GAGVSQSPSNKVTEKGKDVELRCDPISGHTALYWYRQSLGQGLEFLIYFQGNSAPDKSGLPSDRFSAERTGGSVSTLTIQRTQQEDSAVYLCASSLGRFGNTIYFGEGSWLTVV.

This chain joins TRBV12-3 or TRBV12-4 and TRBJ1-4, with D possibly being TRBD1 (6 bases). V gave up 8 bases and J gave up 5 bases, with 18 bases separating them. The CDR3 sequence is 15 residues long. CDR3 in DNA: TGTGCCAGCCAAGAAGGACAGCTGGCGAATGAAAAACTGTTTTTT. This encodes CASQEGQLANEKLFF.

This clonotype was observed many times. This chain links TRBV6-2 or TRBV6-3 with TRBJ2-7, with 9 nucleotides matching TRBD2. This CDR3 comprises 13 residues. Looked up from germline, CDR1 is MNHEY and CDR2 is SVGEGT. With V trimmed by 9 bases and J by 7 bases, 10 bases remained unmatched. The CDR3 here is CASGRTAGGEQYF. CDR3 DNA: TGTGCCAGTGGCCGGACAGCGGGGGGAGAGCAGTACTTC.

In its sample, this clonotype was seen many times. The chain has TRBV12-3 or TRBV12-4 and TRBJ2-3; D perhaps matches TRBD2 (6 bases). The CDR3 length is 17 residues. V was shortened by 11 bases and J by 7 bases, with 31 bases between the two germline ends. CDR3 bases: TGTGCCTCGGCTCCAGCATGGGAGGCGCTTATAGGTAATACGCAGTATTTT. Translation: CASAPAWEALIGNTQYF.

A few counts support this clonotype. The chain uses TRBV20-1 and TRBJ1-2, with TRBD1 matching 10 bases. CDR1 DFQATT and CDR2 SNEGSKA come from the germline V gene (reference sequence). The length of the CDR3 is 13 residues. Trimming at V came to 3 bases and at J to 6 bases, leaving 4 bases not matched to a gene. The CDR3 here is CSASDRGLNGYTF. In nucleotides, the CDR3 is TGCAGTGCTAGCGACAGGGGGCTTAATGGCTACACCTTC.